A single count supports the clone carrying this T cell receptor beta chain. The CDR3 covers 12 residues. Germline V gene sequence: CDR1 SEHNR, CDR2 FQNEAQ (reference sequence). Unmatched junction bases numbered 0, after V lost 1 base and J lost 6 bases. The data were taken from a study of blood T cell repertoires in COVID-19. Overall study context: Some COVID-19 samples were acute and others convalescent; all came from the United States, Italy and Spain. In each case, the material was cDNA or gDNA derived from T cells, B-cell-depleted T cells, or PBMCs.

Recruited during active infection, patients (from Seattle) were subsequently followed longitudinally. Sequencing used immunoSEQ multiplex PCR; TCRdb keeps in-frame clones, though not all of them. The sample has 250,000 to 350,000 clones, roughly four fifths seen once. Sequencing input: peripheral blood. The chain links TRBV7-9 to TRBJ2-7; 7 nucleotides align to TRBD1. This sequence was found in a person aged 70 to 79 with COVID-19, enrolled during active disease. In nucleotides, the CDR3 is TGTGCCAGCAGCTTAGACAGGGGCGAGCAGTACTTC. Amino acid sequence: CASSLDRGEQYF. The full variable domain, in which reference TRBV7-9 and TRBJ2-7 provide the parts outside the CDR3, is DTGVSQNPRHKITKRGQNVTFRCDPISEHNRLYWYRQTLGQGPEFLTYFQNEAQLEKSRLLSDRFSAERPKGSFSTLEIQRTEQGDSAMYLCASSLDRGEQYFGPGTRLTVT.